In its sample, the clone carrying this T cell receptor (beta chain) was seen a few times. Indicated time point: newly diagnosed GD, antithyroid drugs for less than 3 months. Preparation of the TCR library used RNA extracted from PBMCs. This specimen comes from a study of regulatory T cells in long-lasting Graves disease. V was shortened by 4 bases and J by 6 bases, with 11 bases between the two germline ends. Germline V gene lookup returns CDR1 SQVTM and CDR2 ANQGSEA. The CDR3 contains 12 residues. Both iRepertoire HTBI primers and Arm-PCR of CDR3 regions were used to build the TCR beta libraries. Each CDR3 protein gets one entry after TCRdb re-called the multiplex PCR reads with MiXCR. This repertoire shows about 520,000 distinct CDR3 sequences, 12% found once; its top ten account for roughly 8.9%. These data are also associated with another study on T cells in Graves' hyperthyroidism and ophthalmopathy.

Sequenced here: peripheral blood mononuclear cells (PBMCs), sampled at new diagnosis, from a patient treated with antithyroid drugs. The chain has TRBV29-1 and TRBJ2-3; D may be TRBD2 (7 bases). This receptor was identified in a woman aged 25 to 39 with Graves disease. The CDR3 region is CSVVRGGDTQYF. Here the CDR3 DNA reads TGCAGCGTTGTAAGGGGGGGGGATACGCAGTATTTT.